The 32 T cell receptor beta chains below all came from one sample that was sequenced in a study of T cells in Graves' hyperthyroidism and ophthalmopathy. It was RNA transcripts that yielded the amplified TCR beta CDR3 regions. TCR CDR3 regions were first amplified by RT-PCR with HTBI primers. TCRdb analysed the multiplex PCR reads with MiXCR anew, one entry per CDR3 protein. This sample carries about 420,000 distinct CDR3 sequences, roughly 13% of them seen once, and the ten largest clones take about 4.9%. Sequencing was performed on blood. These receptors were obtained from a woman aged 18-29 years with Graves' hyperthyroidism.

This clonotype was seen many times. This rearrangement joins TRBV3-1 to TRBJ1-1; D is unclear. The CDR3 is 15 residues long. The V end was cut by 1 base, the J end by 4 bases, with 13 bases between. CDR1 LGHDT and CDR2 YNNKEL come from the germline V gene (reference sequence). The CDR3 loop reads CASSQVTDVGTEAFF. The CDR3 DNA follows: TGTGCCAGCAGCCAAGTGACGGACGTCGGCACTGAAGCTTTCTTT.

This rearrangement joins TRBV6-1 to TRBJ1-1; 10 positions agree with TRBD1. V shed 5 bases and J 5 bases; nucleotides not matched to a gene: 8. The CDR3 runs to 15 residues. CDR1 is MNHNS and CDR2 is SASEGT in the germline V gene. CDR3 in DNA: TGTGCCAGCAGTAGACCCGGGACAGGGGAAACTGAAGCTTTCTTT. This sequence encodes CASSRPGTGETEAFF.

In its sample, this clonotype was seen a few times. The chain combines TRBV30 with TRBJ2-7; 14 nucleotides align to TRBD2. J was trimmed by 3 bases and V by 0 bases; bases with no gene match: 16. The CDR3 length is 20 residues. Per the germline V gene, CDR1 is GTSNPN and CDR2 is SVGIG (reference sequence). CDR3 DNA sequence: TGTGCCTGGAGTGTAAGTGGGGGACTAGCGGGAGTTACCCCCCTCTACGAGCAGTACTTC. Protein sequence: CAWSVSGGLAGVTPLYEQYF.

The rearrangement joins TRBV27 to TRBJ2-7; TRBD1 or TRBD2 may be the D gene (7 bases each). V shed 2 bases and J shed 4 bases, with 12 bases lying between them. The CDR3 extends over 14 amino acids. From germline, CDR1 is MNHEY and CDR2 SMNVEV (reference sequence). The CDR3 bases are TGTGCCAGCAGTTTAATCCAGGGGGGGTACGAGCAGTACTTC. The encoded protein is CASSLIQGGYEQYF.

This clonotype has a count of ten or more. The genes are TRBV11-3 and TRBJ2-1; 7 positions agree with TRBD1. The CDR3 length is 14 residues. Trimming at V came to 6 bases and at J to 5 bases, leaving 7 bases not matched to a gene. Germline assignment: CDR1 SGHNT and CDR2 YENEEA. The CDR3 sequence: CASSFDRADNEQFF. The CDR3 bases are TGTGCCAGCAGTTTCGACAGGGCCGACAATGAGCAGTTCTTC. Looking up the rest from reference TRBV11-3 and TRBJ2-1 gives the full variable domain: EAGVVQSPRYKIIEKKQPVAFWCNPISGHNTLYWYLQNLGQGPELLIRYENEEAVDDSQLPKDRFSAERLKGVDSTLKIQPAELGDSAVYLCASSFDRADNEQFFGPGTRLTVL.

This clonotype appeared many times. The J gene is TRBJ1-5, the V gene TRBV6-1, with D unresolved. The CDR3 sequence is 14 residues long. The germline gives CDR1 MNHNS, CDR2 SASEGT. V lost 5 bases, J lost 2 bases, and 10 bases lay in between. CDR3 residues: CASSNPGRNQPQHF. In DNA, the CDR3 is TGTGCCAGCAGTAATCCCGGGCGCAATCAGCCCCAGCATTTT.

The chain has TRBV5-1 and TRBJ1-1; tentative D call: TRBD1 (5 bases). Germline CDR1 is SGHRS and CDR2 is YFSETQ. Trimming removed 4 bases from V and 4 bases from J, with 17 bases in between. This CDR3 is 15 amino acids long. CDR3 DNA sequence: TGCGCCAGCAGCGTAATGGCCTCAGGGACCACTGAAGCTTTCTTT. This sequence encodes CASSVMASGTTEAFF.

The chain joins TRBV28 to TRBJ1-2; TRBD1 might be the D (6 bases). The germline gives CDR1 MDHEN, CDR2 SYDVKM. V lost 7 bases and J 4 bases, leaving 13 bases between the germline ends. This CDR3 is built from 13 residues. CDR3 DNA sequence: TGTGCCAGCACTGACAGGAGTCTCTATGGCTACACCTTC. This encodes CASTDRSLYGYTF.

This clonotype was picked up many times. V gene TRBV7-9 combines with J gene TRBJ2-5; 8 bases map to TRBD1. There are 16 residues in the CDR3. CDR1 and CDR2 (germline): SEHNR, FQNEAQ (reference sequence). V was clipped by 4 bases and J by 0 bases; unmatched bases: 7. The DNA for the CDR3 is TGTGCCAGCAGCTCATTTGGGGACAGGTACCAAGAGACCCAGTACTTC. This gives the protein CASSSFGDRYQETQYF.

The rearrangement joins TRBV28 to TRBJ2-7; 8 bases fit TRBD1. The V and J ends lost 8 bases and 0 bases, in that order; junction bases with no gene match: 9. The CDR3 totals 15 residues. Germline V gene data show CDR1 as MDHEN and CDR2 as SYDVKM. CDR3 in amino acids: CASETGTGSSYEQYF. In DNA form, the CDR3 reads TGTGCCAGCGAAACAGGGACAGGTAGCTCCTACGAGCAGTACTTC.

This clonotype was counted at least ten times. CDR3 sequence reads: CASSEEVGLTTEAFF. The CDR3 DNA is TGTGCCAGCAGTGAAGAGGTGGGTTTGACCACTGAAGCTTTCTTT. The V and J genes are TRBV6-1 and TRBJ1-1; D unresolved. Trimming took off 1 base at V and 4 bases at J, with 13 bases between the two ends. CDR3 length: 15 amino acids. Germline V gene sequence: CDR1 MNHNS, CDR2 SASEGT.

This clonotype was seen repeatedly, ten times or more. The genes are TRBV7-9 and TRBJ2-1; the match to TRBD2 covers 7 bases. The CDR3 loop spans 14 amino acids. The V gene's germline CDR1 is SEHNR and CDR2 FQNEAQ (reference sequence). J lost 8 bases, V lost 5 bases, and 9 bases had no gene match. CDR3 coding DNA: TGTGCCAGCAGCCTCGGACTAGTAAACCATGAGCAGTTCTTC. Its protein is CASSLGLVNHEQFF.

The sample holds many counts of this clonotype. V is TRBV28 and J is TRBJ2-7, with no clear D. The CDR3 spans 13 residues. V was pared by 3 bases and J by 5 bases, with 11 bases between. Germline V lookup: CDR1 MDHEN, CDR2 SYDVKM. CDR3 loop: CASSFRKAHEQYF. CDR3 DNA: TGTGCCAGCAGTTTCCGGAAAGCCCACGAGCAGTACTTC. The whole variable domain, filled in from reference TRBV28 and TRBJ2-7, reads DVKVTQSSRYLVKRTGEKVFLECVQDMDHENMFWYRQDPGLGLRLIYFSYDVKMKEKGDIPEGYSVSREKKERFSLILESASTNQTSMYLCASSFRKAHEQYFGPGTRLTVT.

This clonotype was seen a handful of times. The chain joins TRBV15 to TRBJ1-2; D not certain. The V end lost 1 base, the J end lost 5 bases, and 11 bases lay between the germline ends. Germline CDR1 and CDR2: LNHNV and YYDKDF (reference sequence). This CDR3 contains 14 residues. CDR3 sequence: CATSRGPGGYGYTF. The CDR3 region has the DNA TGTGCCACCAGCAGAGGGCCGGGAGGGTATGGCTACACCTTC.

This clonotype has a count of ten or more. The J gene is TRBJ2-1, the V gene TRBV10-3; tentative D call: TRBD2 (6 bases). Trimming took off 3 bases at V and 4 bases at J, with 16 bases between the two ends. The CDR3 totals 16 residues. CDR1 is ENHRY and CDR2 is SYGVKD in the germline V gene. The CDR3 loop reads CAISEKLASLYNEQFF. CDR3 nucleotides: TGTGCCATCAGTGAAAAGCTAGCGAGTTTATACAATGAGCAGTTCTTC.

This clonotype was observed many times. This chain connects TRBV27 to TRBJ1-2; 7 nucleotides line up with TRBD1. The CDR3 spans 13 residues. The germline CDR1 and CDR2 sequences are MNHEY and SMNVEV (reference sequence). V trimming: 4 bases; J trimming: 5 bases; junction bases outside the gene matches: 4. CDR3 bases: TGTGCCAGCAGTTCGGACAGGACGTATGGCTACACCTTC. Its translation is CASSSDRTYGYTF.

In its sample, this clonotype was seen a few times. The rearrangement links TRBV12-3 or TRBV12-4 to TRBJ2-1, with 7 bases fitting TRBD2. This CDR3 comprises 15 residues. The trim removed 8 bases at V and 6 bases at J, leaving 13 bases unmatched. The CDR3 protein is CASFRRLADSNEQFF. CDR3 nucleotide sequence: TGTGCCAGCTTCCGGCGGCTAGCGGATAGCAATGAGCAGTTCTTC.

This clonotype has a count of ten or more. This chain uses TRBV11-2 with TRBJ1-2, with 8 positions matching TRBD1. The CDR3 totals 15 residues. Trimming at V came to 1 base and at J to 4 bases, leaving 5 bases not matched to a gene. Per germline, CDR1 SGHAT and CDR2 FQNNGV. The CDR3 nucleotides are TGTGCCAGCAGCTTAGGGCAGGGGGCAGGCTATGGCTACACCTTC. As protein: CASSLGQGAGYGYTF.

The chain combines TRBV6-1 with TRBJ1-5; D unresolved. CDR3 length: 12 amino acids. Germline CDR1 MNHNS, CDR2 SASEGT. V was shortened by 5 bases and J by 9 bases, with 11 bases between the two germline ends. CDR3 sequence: CASSPTKGPQHF. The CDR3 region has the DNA TGTGCCAGCAGTCCTACCAAGGGGCCCCAGCATTTT.

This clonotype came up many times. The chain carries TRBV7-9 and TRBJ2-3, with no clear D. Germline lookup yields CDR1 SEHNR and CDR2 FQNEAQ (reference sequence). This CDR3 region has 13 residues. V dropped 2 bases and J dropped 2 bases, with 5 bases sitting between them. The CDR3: CASSLIITDTQYF. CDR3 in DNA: TGTGCCAGCAGCTTAATTATCACAGATACGCAGTATTTT.

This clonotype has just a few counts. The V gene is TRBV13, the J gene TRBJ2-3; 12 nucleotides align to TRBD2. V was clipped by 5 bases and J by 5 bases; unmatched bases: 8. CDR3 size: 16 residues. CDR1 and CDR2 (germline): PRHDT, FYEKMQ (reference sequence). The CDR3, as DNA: TGTGCCAGCAGCCTTCGACTAGCGGGAGTGGAAGATACGCAGTATTTT. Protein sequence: CASSLRLAGVEDTQYF.

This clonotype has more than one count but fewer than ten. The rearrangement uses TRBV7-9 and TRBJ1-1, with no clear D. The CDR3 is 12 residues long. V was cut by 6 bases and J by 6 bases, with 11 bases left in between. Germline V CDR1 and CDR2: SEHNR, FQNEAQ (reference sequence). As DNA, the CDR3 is TGTGCCAGCAGTCCAGGTAACGCTGAAGCTTTCTTT. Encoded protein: CASSPGNAEAFF.

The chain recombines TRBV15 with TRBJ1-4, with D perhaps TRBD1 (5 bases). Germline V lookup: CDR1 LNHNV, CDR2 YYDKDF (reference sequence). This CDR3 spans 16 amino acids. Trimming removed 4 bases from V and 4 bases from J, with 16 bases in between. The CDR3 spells CATSTSGTLNNEKLFF. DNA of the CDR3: TGTGCCACCAGCACTTCCGGGACTTTAAATAATGAAAAACTGTTTTTT.

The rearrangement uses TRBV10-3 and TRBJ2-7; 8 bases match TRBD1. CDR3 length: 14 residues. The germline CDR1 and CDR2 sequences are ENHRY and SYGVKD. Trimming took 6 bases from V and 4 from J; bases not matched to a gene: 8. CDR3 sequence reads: CAIREPGQEYEQYF. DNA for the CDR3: TGTGCCATCAGGGAACCGGGACAGGAATACGAGCAGTACTTC.

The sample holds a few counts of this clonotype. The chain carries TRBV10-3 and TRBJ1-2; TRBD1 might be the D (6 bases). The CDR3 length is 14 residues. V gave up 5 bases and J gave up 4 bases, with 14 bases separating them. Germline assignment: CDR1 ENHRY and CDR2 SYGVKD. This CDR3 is CAISPPTGTYGYTF. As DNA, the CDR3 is TGTGCCATCAGTCCCCCCACAGGGACCTATGGCTACACCTTC.

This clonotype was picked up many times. The DNA of the CDR3 is TGCGCCAGCAGCCCTCCAGAACCCTACGAGCAGTACTTC. Translation gives CASSPPEPYEQYF. The J gene is TRBJ2-7, the V gene TRBV5-1, with no clear D. V was shortened by 4 bases and J by 2 bases, with 10 bases between the two germline ends. CDR1 and CDR2 (germline): SGHRS, YFSETQ. CDR3 length: 13 amino acids.

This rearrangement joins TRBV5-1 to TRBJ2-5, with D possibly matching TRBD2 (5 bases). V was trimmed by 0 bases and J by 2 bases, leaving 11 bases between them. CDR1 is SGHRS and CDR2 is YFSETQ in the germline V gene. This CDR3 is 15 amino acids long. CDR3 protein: CASSLAPTTQETQYF. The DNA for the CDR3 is TGCGCCAGCAGCTTGGCCCCGACTACTCAAGAGACCCAGTACTTC.

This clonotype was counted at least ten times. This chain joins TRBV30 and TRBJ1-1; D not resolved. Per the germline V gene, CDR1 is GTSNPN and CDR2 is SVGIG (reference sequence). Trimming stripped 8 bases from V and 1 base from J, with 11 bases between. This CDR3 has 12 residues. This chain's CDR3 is CAHLPGNTEAFF. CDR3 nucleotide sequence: TGTGCCCACCTTCCGGGGAACACTGAAGCTTTCTTT.

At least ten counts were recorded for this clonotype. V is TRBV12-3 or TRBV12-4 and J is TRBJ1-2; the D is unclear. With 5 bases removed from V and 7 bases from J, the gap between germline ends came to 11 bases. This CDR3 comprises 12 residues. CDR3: CASSAGPSGYTF. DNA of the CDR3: TGTGCCAGCAGTGCCGGACCTAGTGGCTACACCTTC.

The CDR3 nucleotides are TGTGCCAGCAGCTTAGGGCCGGCGGGCGGCGGGGGGGCCTACAATGAGCAGTTCTTC. This encodes CASSLGPAGGGGAYNEQFF. The chain employs TRBV7-6 and TRBJ2-1, with 9 bases fitting TRBD2. Germline V lookup: CDR1 SGHVS, CDR2 FNYEAQ. Germline trimming cut 1 base from V and 2 bases from J; bases unmatched to any gene: 12. The CDR3 loop spans 19 amino acids.

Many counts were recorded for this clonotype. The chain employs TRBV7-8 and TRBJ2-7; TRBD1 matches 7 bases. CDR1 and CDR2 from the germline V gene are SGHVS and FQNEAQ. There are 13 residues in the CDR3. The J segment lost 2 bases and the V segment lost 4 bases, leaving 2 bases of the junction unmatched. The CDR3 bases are TGTGCCAGCAGCTGGGGACAGACCTACGAGCAGTACTTC. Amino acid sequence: CASSWGQTYEQYF.

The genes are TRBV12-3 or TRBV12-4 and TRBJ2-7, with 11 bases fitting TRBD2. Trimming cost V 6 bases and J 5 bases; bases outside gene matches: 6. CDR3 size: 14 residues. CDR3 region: CASRPSGRTHEQYF. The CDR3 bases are TGTGCCAGCAGGCCTAGCGGGAGGACCCACGAGCAGTACTTC.